Listed here are 2 T cell receptor beta chains from one sample, sequenced in a study of T-cell reconstitution after alpha-beta-depleted transplantation in children. Unique molecular identifiers were used to barcode this TCRbeta library. MiXCR was run by TCRdb on the PCR reads, yielding one entry per CDR3 protein. This sample has more than 120,000 distinct CDR3 sequences, with about 9% found just once. The material sequenced was PBMCs, mostly from graft donor cells, taken 180 days after TCRalphabeta/CD19-depleted stem cell transplant. The receptors were sampled from a female patient younger than 10 who had a stem cell transplant for congenital amegakaryocytic thrombocytopenia, so the T cells may come from the graft donor.

The chain recombines TRBV5-6 with TRBJ2-3; 7 bases fit TRBD2. V lost 2 bases, J lost 7 bases, and 16 bases stayed unmatched. The CDR3 covers 17 residues. Germline V CDR1 and CDR2: SGHDT, YYEEEE. CDR3: CASSFPLLSGRINTQYF. DNA for the CDR3: TGTGCCAGCAGCTTCCCCTTGCTTAGCGGGCGCATAAATACGCAGTATTTT.

CDR3 protein: CASRVELSNQPQHF. CDR3 nucleotides: TGTGCCAGCAGAGTGGAGTTAAGCAATCAGCCCCAGCATTTT. V usage is TRBV28 and J usage is TRBJ1-5; no firm D call. The CDR3 spans 14 residues. V lost 6 bases to trimming and J lost 1 base, with 10 bases between them. Germline-derived CDR1 and CDR2 are MDHEN and SYDVKM.